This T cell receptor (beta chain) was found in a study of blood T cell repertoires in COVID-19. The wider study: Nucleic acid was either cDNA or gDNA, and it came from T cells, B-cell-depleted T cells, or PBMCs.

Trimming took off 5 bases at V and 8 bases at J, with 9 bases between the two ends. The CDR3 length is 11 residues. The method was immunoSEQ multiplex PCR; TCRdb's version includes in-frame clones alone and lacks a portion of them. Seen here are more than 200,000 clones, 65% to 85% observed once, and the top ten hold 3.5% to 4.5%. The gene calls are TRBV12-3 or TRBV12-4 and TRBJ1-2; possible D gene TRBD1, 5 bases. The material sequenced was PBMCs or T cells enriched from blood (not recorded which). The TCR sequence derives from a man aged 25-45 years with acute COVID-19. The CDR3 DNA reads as TGTGCCAGCAGTCCAGGGTCCGGCTACACCTTC. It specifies CASSPGSGYTF.